These 27 T cell receptor beta chains originate from one sample sequenced in a study of T cell responses to AZD1222 COVID-19 vaccine. Only in-frame clones appear in the TCRdb table, and some are missing; sequencing was by immunoSEQ multiplex PCR. The sample carries 120,000 or so clones, about 79% recorded once. Sequenced here: peripheral blood, sampled 28 days after the second AZD1222 dose. The receptors here all came from an adult who received the AZD1222 COVID-19 vaccine.

The rearrangement links TRBV10-3 to TRBJ2-1; 10 bases are shared with TRBD2. Germline assignment: CDR1 ENHRY and CDR2 SYGVKD. V dropped 6 bases and J dropped 4; count of bases not matched to a gene: 6. The CDR3 length is 15 residues. The CDR3 reads CAIRDSGGSYNEQFF. CDR3 coding DNA: TGTGCCATCAGGGATAGCGGGGGGTCTTACAATGAGCAGTTCTTC.

V gene TRBV5-6 combines with J gene TRBJ1-3, with no clear D. The V gene lost 2 bases and the J gene lost 4 bases, with 13 bases spanning the gap. Germline V gene lookup returns CDR1 SGHDT and CDR2 YYEEEE. This CDR3 has 15 amino acids. This CDR3 reads CASSFQAVSGNTIYF. CDR3 DNA sequence: TGTGCCAGCAGCTTCCAGGCAGTGTCGGGAAACACCATATATTTT.

This clone came up a few times. The genes are TRBV7-2 and TRBJ1-1; perhaps TRBD1 as D (6 bases). CDR3 length equals 15 residues. Trimming removed 5 bases from V and 0 bases from J, with 13 bases in between. Per the germline V gene, CDR1 is SGHTA and CDR2 is FQGNSA. The DNA of the CDR3 is TGTGCCAGCAGCATGAGGACAGCTATGAACACTGAAGCTTTCTTT. Amino acids: CASSMRTAMNTEAFF.

The J gene is TRBJ2-1, the V gene TRBV5-4; tentatively, D is TRBD1 (5 bases). The V gene's germline CDR1 is SGHNT and CDR2 YYREEE (reference sequence). V lost 0 bases to trimming and J lost 10 bases, with 5 bases between them. The CDR3 contains 11 residues. The CDR3 coding sequence is TGTGCCAGCAGCTTGGACAGGGAGCAGTTCTTC. Amino acids: CASSLDREQFF.

The chain recombines TRBV4-3 with TRBJ2-4; D is possibly TRBD2 (6 bases). V was pared by 0 bases and J by 1 base, with 7 bases between. The CDR3 contains 15 residues. From germline, CDR1 is LGHNA and CDR2 YSLEER. The CDR3, as DNA: TGCGCCAGCAGCCAAGAGGCGGGGGCCAAAAACATTCAGTACTTC. It yields the protein CASSQEAGAKNIQYF.

The chain links TRBV12-3 or TRBV12-4 to TRBJ1-2; perhaps TRBD1 as D (5 bases). The CDR3 covers 12 residues. Trimming shortened V by 8 bases and J by 8 bases, and 15 bases separated the two germline ends. The CDR3, as DNA: TGTGCCAGCTCGGGGGTTAGTGGCGGCTACACCTTC. It codes for CASSGVSGGYTF.

The V and J genes are TRBV2 and TRBJ1-3, with 8 bases that match TRBD1. This CDR3 spans 16 amino acids. V was pared by 5 bases and J by 2 bases, with 8 bases of the junction left unmatched. Germline CDR1 and CDR2: SNHLY and FYNNEI. Here the CDR3 reads CASSLTPGGPGNTIYF. CDR3 DNA: TGTGCCAGCAGTCTTACTCCAGGGGGCCCTGGAAACACCATATATTTT.

The V and J genes are TRBV2 and TRBJ2-3, with a weak D call TRBD2 (6 bases). The CDR3 is 15 residues long. Looked up from germline, CDR1 is SNHLY and CDR2 is FYNNEI. V gave up 6 bases and J gave up 2 bases, with 15 bases separating them. The CDR3 reads CASSMAGLTTDTQYF. The CDR3 bases are TGTGCCAGCAGCATGGCGGGACTTACCACAGATACGCAGTATTTT.

This clone was found a few times. The J gene is TRBJ2-7, the V gene TRBV6-2 or TRBV6-3, with 9 bases aligning to TRBD2. This CDR3 is 18 amino acids long. J gave up 2 bases and V 4 bases, and 15 bases lay outside the gene matches. CDR1 and CDR2 from the germline V gene are MNHEY and SVGEGT. CDR3 nucleotide sequence: TGTGCCAGCAGTTCGTTGAGACTAGCGGCCTCTAAGACCTACGAGCAGTACTTC. Its translation is CASSSLRLAASKTYEQYF.

The chain joins TRBV6-1 to TRBJ2-3; D unresolved. The length of the CDR3 is 13 residues. Trimming shortened V by 7 bases and J by 2 bases, and 10 bases separated the two germline ends. In germline, CDR1 is MNHNS, CDR2 SASEGT. In DNA, the CDR3 is TGTGCCAGCATGGTTGCCCACACAGATACGCAGTATTTT. This translates into CASMVAHTDTQYF.

V usage is TRBV6-2 or TRBV6-3 and J usage is TRBJ1-5; D is undetermined. The CDR3 contains 18 residues. Germline V gene lookup returns CDR1 MNHEY and CDR2 SVGEGT. Trimming left V 0 bases short and J 0 bases short, with 15 bases between. The CDR3 sequence is CASSYSSRPGYSNQPQHF. The CDR3 DNA reads TGTGCCAGCAGTTACTCCTCTCGGCCCGGATATAGCAATCAGCCCCAGCATTTT.

The V gene is TRBV12-3 or TRBV12-4, the J gene TRBJ2-3, with D uncertain. The CDR3 has 11 residues. Deletions cut 3 bases from V and 14 bases from J, with 12 bases between. The CDR3 region has the DNA TGTGCCAGCAGTTTTGGGGAAGTGGCGTATTTT. It translates to CASSFGEVAYF.

The rearrangement uses TRBV3-1 (or the pseudogene TRBV3-2) and TRBJ2-1, with D perhaps assigned TRBD1 or TRBD2 (5 bases each). The V gene's germline CDR1 is LGHDT and CDR2 YNNKEL (reference sequence). V was cut by 3 bases and J by 6 bases, with 21 bases left in between. The CDR3 is made up of 17 amino acids. The CDR3 DNA follows: TGTGCCAGCAGCCAGATACTAGGGGATTTGAACCCCAATGAGCAGTTCTTC. Its protein is CASSQILGDLNPNEQFF.

This clone was counted once. V is TRBV7-9 and J is TRBJ1-5; D gene unclear. V was shortened by 5 bases and J by 0 bases, with 5 bases between the two germline ends. The germline CDR1 and CDR2 sequences are SEHNR and FQNEAQ (reference sequence). The CDR3 spans 13 residues. The CDR3 nucleotides are TGTGCCAGCAGCCCTAGTAGCAATCAGCCCCAGCATTTT. Encoded protein: CASSPSSNQPQHF.

V gene TRBV6-5 combines with J gene TRBJ2-5; D is perhaps TRBD1 (6 bases). The CDR3 runs 15 residues. Germline CDR1 and CDR2: MNHEY and SVGAGI. V was cut by 5 bases and J by 2 bases, with 15 bases left in between. The DNA of the CDR3 is TGTGCCAGCAGTCTAGCCCCGGACAGTCAAGAGACCCAGTACTTC. It yields the protein CASSLAPDSQETQYF.

The DNA of the CDR3 is TGTGCCAGCAGCCAAGAACCTGTGAGGGACAATGAGCAGTTCTTC. Its translation is CASSQEPVRDNEQFF. The chain couples TRBV3-1 (or the pseudogene TRBV3-2) to TRBJ2-1; D may be TRBD2 (5 bases). This CDR3 has 15 amino acids. The germline V and J ends were trimmed by 0 bases and 5 bases, with 11 bases remaining between them. Germline CDR1 LGHDT, CDR2 YNNKEL (reference sequence).

V is TRBV28 and J is TRBJ1-1; 8 bases align to TRBD1. CDR1 and CDR2 from the germline V gene are MDHEN and SYDVKM. V dropped 5 bases and J dropped 1; count of bases not matched to a gene: 6. There are 15 residues in the CDR3. The CDR3 bases are TGTGCCAGCAGTCCCAGGGGGCGCGGGAACACTGAAGCTTTCTTT. It is translated as CASSPRGRGNTEAFF.

The CDR3: CASSHGGAQYF. CDR3 DNA sequence: TGTGCCAGCAGCCACGGAGGTGCGCAGTACTTC. The chain carries TRBV27 and TRBJ2-7, with D perhaps matching TRBD2 (5 bases). With 6 bases removed from V and 9 bases from J, the gap between germline ends came to 12 bases. The germline gives CDR1 MNHEY, CDR2 SMNVEV (reference sequence). This CDR3 has 11 residues.

The chain employs TRBV15 and TRBJ2-7, with D maybe TRBD1 (6 bases). Trimming pared 4 bases from V and 7 bases from J, leaving 17 bases between. Germline loops: CDR1 LNHNV, CDR2 YYDKDF (reference sequence). The CDR3 is 14 amino acids. CDR3: CATSIDRPRGEQYF. Written as DNA, the CDR3 is TGTGCCACCAGCATCGACAGGCCCAGGGGAGAGCAGTACTTC.

The chain couples TRBV7-6 to TRBJ2-7; 9 nucleotides match TRBD1. The CDR3 is 17 residues long. The germline gives CDR1 SGHVS, CDR2 FNYEAQ. V shed 1 base, J shed 2 bases, and the junction held 9 bases outside the gene matches. The CDR3 is CASSLVPGQGLTYEQYF. CDR3 DNA: TGTGCCAGCAGCTTAGTACCGGGACAGGGATTAACCTACGAGCAGTACTTC.

This chain uses TRBV7-9 with TRBJ1-1, with D perhaps TRBD1 (6 bases). V was trimmed by 5 bases and J by 3 bases, leaving 7 bases between them. The V gene's germline CDR1 is SEHNR and CDR2 FQNEAQ (reference sequence). The CDR3 has 12 residues. In nucleotides, the CDR3 is TGTGCCAGCAGCCACAGGGACACTGAAGCTTTCTTT. Its translation: CASSHRDTEAFF.

The V call is TRBV28, the J call TRBJ1-1, with 8 bases fitting TRBD1. Germline CDR1 MDHEN, CDR2 SYDVKM. The V segment lost 5 bases and the J segment 5 bases; nucleotides outside the gene matches: 19. The CDR3 length is 18 residues. Written as DNA, the CDR3 is TGTGCCAGCAGTCCAAGTGGGAAGTCCGGACAGGGAGGGACTGAAGCTTTCTTT. Its protein product is CASSPSGKSGQGGTEAFF.

The V call is TRBV19, the J call TRBJ1-6; D possibly corresponds to TRBD1 (5 bases). In germline, CDR1 is LNHDA, CDR2 SQIVND (reference sequence). The CDR3 is made up of 12 amino acids. V was pared by 5 bases and J by 11 bases, with 10 bases between. The CDR3 here is CASSLQGTPLHF. The CDR3 DNA reads as TGTGCCAGTAGTCTCCAGGGTACACCCCTCCACTTT.

The chain employs TRBV12-5 and TRBJ2-1, with 9 bases fitting TRBD2. CDR1 is LGHNT and CDR2 is FRNRAP in the germline V gene. This CDR3 comprises 15 residues. V shed 7 bases, J shed 9 bases, and the junction held 13 bases outside the gene matches. CDR3 bases: TGTGCTAGTGCGGCTCCAAGCGGGGGGCAGGGTGAGCAGTTCTTC. This sequence encodes CASAAPSGGQGEQFF.

This chain uses TRBV9 with TRBJ2-3; D perhaps matches TRBD2 (5 bases). Trimming took 0 bases from V and 0 from J, leaving 11 bases between them. The CDR3 is made up of 16 amino acids. The germline CDR1 and CDR2 sequences are SGDLS and YYNGEE. CDR3 in DNA: TGTGCCAGCAGCGTAGCGGGGATCCTTAGCACAGATACGCAGTATTTT. Translation: CASSVAGILSTDTQYF. The entire variable domain, with the rest obtained from reference TRBV9 and TRBJ2-3, is as follows: DSGVTQTPKHLITATGQRVTLRCSPRSGDLSVYWYQQSLDQGLQFLIQYYNGEERAKGNILERFSAQQFPDLHSELNLSSLELGDSALYFCASSVAGILSTDTQYFGPGTRLTVL.

J is TRBJ2-1 and V is TRBV3-1 (or the pseudogene TRBV3-2); D is possibly TRBD1 (7 bases). The CDR3 contains 12 residues. V was shortened by 1 base and J by 12 bases, with 10 bases between the two germline ends. The germline V gene encodes CDR1 LGHDT and CDR2 YNNKEL (reference sequence). Here the CDR3 reads CASSQAQGGQFF. CDR3 in DNA: TGTGCCAGCAGCCAAGCGCAGGGGGGGCAGTTCTTC.

The chain joins TRBV7-8 to TRBJ1-2; the D gene is possibly TRBD1 (5 bases). The V gene's germline CDR1 is SGHVS and CDR2 FQNEAQ. This CDR3 spans 19 amino acids. Trimming cost V 4 bases and J 7 bases, with 31 bases left between them. CDR3 DNA: TGTGCCAGCAGCTCACATTCCCGGGATTCTAGACAGAGTATGAGTGGCTACACCTTC. This codes for CASSSHSRDSRQSMSGYTF.